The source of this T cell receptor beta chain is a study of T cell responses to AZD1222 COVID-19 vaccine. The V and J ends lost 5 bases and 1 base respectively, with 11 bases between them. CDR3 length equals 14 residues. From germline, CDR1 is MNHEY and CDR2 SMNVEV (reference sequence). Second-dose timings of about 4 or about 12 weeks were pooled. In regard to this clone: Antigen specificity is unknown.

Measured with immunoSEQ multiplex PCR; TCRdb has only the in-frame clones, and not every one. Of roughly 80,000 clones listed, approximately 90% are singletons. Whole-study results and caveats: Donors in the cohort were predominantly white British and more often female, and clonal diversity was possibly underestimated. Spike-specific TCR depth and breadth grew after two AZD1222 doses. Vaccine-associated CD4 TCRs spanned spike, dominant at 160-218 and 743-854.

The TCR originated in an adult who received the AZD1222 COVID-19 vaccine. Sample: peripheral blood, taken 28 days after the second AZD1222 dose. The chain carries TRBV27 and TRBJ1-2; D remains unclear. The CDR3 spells CASSVDGFNYGYTF. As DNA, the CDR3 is TGTGCCAGCAGTGTCGACGGTTTTAACTATGGCTACACCTTC.